Listed below are T cell receptor beta chains from one sample, sequenced in a study of identical twins. Using its own MiXCR run on the 5' RACE reads, TCRdb lists one record per CDR3 protein. The sample carries 450,000 to 600,000 distinct CDR3 sequences, around 22% recorded once. These data are also associated with another study on yellow fever vaccine responses in identical twins.

Input material: CD4+ T cells sorted from blood. Receptor source: a woman younger than 30 in good health. The CDR3 runs from the conserved cysteine through the conserved F or W.

v_gene,j_gene,CDR3aa
TRBV29-1,TRBJ2-5,CSVDGTGGVEGQETQYF
TRBV5-5,TRBJ1-1,CASRWGAGDTEAFF
TRBV6-1,TRBJ1-1,CASSERFSHTEAFF
TRBV5-1,TRBJ2-5,CASSFLGGETQYF
TRBV20-1,TRBJ2-5,CSARATGTGGWETQYF
TRBV6-1,TRBJ1-2,CASRSWRAGGGYTF
TRBV3-1,TRBJ2-2,CASSPPNQGGVGELFF
TRBV9,TRBJ1-1,CASSDRGLRVNTEAFF
TRBV27,TRBJ2-5,CASSLRQPSSGRTPQYF
TRBV11-2,TRBJ2-5,CASSLVAGMSRETQYF